This T cell receptor beta chain was identified in a study of cytomegalovirus exposure and HLA in healthy donors. About this clone itself: Its antigen is still unknown.

Between the trimmed V and J ends, which lost 7 bases and 3 bases, there was a span of 18 bases. CDR3 length: 15 residues. CDR1 is MDHEN and CDR2 is SYDVKM in the germline V gene. Healthy bone marrow donors formed the donor group. Notes on the study in general: It emerged from a later analysis that several of the most significant clusters appeared to be linked to common viral pathogens.

Vbeta (60) and Jbeta (13) primers were used in the PCR. The assay was immunoSEQ multiplex PCR, and TCRdb's table has in-frame clones only and misses some. The sample carries over 130,000 clones, more than 75% recorded once. The sample comprised PBMCs. This TCR was sampled from a woman aged 35 to 49 in good health and CMV-seropositive. The chain links TRBV28 to TRBJ1-1; possibly TRBD1 for D (5 bases). CDR3 amino acids: CASTLMGGWDTEAFF. Written as DNA, the CDR3 is TGTGCCAGCACCTTAATGGGGGGTTGGGACACTGAAGCTTTCTTT.